The sequence of this T cell receptor (beta chain) was determined in a study of read filtering for tumor transcriptome and immune sequencing. Study-level background: Whole-transcriptome libraries were prepared after DNase treatment.

Trimming shortened V by 1 base and J by 1 base, and 7 bases separated the two germline ends. CDR1 SGHTA and CDR2 FQGNSA come from the germline V gene. The CDR3 is 14 amino acids. Molecular barcoded adaptors covering alpha/delta and beta/gamma chains were used on approximately 400 ng RNA. TCRdb processed the reads anew with MiXCR; each CDR3 protein has one entry. The sample records approximately 62,000 distinct CDR3 sequences, roughly 19% being singletons. A word on this clonotype: No conserved phenylalanine or tryptophan is present at the end of the CDR3, so a read error is the likely explanation.

Sequencing was performed on a population of CD138-negative cells sorted from bone marrow. The TCR sequence derives from a donor at least 40 years old with multiple myeloma. The chain links TRBV7-2 to TRBJ2-5, with D unresolved. CDR3 loop: CTSSLVAAQETQYS. The CDR3 DNA follows: TGTACCAGCAGCTTAGTTGCGGCCCAAGAGACCCAGTACTCC.